This T cell receptor (beta chain) was sequenced during a study of early T cells in non-severe SARS-CoV-2 infection. TCRdb passed the 5' RACE reads through MiXCR, listing each CDR3 protein once. In the table there are over 30,000 distinct CDR3 sequences, around 5% of which are singletons. This clonotype was found many times. It is unclear where the CDR3 begins or ends on the DNA, so no DNA is shown, and the CDR3 is as TCRdb lists it. The CDR3 is 12 residues long, counting both termini. Sequencing used whole blood. This TCR came from an adult who was a healthcare worker with PCR-confirmed SARS-CoV-2 infection or an uninfected control (not recorded which). The chain employs TRBV12-3 or TRBV12-4 and TRBJ1-1; the DNA was not used to check the table's D call, TRBD1. CDR3: CASSLVGTGTFF.